Presented here are 3 T cell receptor beta chains from one specimen sequenced in a study of T-cell reconstitution after alpha-beta-depleted transplantation in children. Library preparation (for TCRbeta) was performed with unique molecular identifiers. TCRdb recomputed calls from the PCR reads with MiXCR, one row per CDR3 protein. The table records about 490,000 distinct CDR3 sequences, 10% to 13% of them present only once. The sample in question was PBMCs, obtained before TCRalphabeta/CD19-depleted stem cell transplant. Receptors originate from a child aged 2 to 15 with inherited bone marrow failure, due to receive a stem cell transplant.

At least ten counts were recorded for this clonotype. The chain couples TRBV2 to TRBJ2-2; D unclear. Germline V lookup: CDR1 SNHLY, CDR2 FYNNEI. Trimming pared 4 bases from V and 4 bases from J, leaving 7 bases between. The CDR3 spans 13 residues. The CDR3, as DNA: TGTGCCAGCAGTGCTTTAGTCACCGGGGAGCTGTTTTTT. Protein product: CASSALVTGELFF. Full variable domain (missing parts from reference TRBV2 and TRBJ2-2): EPEVTQTPSHQVTQMGQEVILRCVPISNHLYFYWYRQILGQKVEFLVSFYNNEISEKSEIFDDQFSVERPDGSNFTLKIRSTKLEDSAMYFCASSALVTGELFFGEGSRLTVL.

This clonotype was seen repeatedly, ten times or more. In DNA, the CDR3 is TGCAGCGTCGGACTAGTGGTGTACCAAGAGACCCAGTACTTC. Amino acid sequence: CSVGLVVYQETQYF. The chain joins TRBV29-1 to TRBJ2-5, with 7 positions matching TRBD2. The CDR3 has 14 amino acids. With 6 bases clipped from V and 0 bases from J, the junction kept 7 bases outside the gene matches. In germline, CDR1 is SQVTM, CDR2 ANQGSEA.

Ten or more counts support this clonotype. This chain links TRBV3-1 with TRBJ2-5, with D possibly being TRBD2 (6 bases). The CDR3 sequence is 14 residues long. Trimming removed 5 bases from V and 5 bases from J, with 15 bases in between. Germline CDR1 is LGHDT and CDR2 is YNNKEL (reference sequence). The CDR3 DNA reads as TGTGCCAGCAGCTCATCGACTAGATGGGAGACCCAGTACTTC. Encoded protein: CASSSSTRWETQYF.